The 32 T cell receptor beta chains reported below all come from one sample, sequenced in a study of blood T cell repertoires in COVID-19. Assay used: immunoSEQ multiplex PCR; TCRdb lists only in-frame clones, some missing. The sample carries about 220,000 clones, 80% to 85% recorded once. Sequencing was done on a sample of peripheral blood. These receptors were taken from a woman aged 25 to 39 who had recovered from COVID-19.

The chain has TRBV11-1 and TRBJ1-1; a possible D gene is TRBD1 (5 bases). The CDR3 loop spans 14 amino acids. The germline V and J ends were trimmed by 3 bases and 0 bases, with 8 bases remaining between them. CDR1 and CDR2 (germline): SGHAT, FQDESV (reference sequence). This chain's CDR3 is CASSFGGVNTEAFF. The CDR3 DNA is TGTGCCAGCAGCTTCGGAGGGGTGAACACTGAAGCTTTCTTT. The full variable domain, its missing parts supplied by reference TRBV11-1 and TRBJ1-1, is EAEVAQSPRYKITEKSQAVAFWCDPISGHATLYWYRQILGQGPELLVQFQDESVVDDSQLPKDRFSAERLKGVDSTLKIQPAELGDSAMYLCASSFGGVNTEAFFGQGTRLTVV.

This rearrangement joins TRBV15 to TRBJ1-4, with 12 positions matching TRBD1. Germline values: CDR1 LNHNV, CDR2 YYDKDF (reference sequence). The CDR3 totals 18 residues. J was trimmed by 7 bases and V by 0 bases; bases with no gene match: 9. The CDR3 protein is CATSRDGTGGYGSEKLFF. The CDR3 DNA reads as TGTGCCACCAGCAGAGATGGGACAGGGGGCTACGGATCTGAAAAACTGTTTTTT.

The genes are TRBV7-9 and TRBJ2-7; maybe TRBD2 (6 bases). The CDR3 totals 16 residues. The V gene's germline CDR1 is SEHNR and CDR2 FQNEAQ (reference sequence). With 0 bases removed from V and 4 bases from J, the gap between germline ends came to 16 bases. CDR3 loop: CASSLAITPGEYEQYF. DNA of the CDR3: TGTGCCAGCAGCTTAGCGATAACCCCGGGGGAGTACGAGCAGTACTTC.

CDR3 amino acids: CASSSRDSGSYEQYF. DNA of the CDR3: TGTGCCAGCAGCTCCCGGGACAGCGGCTCCTACGAGCAGTACTTC. The V gene is TRBV7-9, the J gene TRBJ2-7, with 7 positions matching TRBD1. CDR1 is SEHNR, CDR2 FQNEAQ, per germline (reference sequence). The CDR3 spans 15 residues. Unmatched junction bases numbered 6, after V lost 4 bases and J lost 0 bases.

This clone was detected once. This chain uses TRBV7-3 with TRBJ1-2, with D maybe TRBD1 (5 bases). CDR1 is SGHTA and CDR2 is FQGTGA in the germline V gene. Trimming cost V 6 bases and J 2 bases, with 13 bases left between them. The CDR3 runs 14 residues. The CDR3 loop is CASSLGGTNYGYTF. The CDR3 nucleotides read TGTGCCAGCAGTTTGGGGGGGACGAACTATGGCTACACCTTC.

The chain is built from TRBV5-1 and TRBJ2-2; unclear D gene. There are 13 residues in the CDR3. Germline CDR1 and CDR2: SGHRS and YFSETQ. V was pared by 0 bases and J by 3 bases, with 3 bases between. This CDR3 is CASSLEHTGELFF. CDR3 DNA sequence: TGCGCCAGCAGCTTGGAGCACACCGGGGAGCTGTTTTTT.

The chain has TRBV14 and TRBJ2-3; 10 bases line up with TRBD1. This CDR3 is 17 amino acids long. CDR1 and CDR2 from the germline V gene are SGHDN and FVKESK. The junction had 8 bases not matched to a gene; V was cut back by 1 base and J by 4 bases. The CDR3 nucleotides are TGTGCCAGCAGCCAAGTGGGCCCGGGACAGGGGCCAGATACGCAGTATTTT. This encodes CASSQVGPGQGPDTQYF.

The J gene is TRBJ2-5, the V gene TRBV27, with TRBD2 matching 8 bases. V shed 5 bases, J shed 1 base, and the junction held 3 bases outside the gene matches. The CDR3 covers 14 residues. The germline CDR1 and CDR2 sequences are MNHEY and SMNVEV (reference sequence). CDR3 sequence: CASSPAGAQETQYF. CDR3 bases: TGTGCCAGCAGTCCAGCGGGAGCCCAAGAGACCCAGTACTTC.

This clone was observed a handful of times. CDR3 nucleotides: TGTGCCACCAGCAGAGATGACAGCCGCTCAGATACGCAGTATTTT. Protein sequence: CATSRDDSRSDTQYF. The chain links TRBV15 to TRBJ2-3; tentatively, D is TRBD1 (5 bases). Germline values: CDR1 LNHNV, CDR2 YYDKDF (reference sequence). This CDR3 region has 15 residues. Trimming stripped 0 bases from V and 4 bases from J, with 11 bases between.

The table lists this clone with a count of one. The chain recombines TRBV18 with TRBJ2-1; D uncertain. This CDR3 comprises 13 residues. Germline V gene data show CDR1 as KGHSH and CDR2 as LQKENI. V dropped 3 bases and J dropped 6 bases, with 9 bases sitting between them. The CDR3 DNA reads TGTGCCAGCTCACCGGCAGCGTTCAATGAGCAGTTCTTC. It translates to CASSPAAFNEQFF. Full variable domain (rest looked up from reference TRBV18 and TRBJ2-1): NAGVMQNPRHLVRRRGQEARLRCSPMKGHSHVYWYRQLPEEGLKFMVYLQKENIIDESGMPKERFSAEFPKEGPSILRIQQVVRGDSAAYFCASSPAAFNEQFFGPGTRLTVL.

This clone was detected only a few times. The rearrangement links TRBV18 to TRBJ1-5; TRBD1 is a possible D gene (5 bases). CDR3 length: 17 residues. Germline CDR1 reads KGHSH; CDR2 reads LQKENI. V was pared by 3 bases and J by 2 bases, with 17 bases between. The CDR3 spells CASSPRGGDEGNQPQHF. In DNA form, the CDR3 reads TGTGCCAGCTCACCTCGAGGAGGGGACGAGGGCAATCAGCCCCAGCATTTT.

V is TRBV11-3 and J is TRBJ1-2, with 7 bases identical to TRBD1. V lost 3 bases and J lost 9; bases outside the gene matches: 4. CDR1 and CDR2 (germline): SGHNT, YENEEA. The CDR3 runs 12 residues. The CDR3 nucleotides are TGTGCCAGCAGCTTGAGACAGGGCTGCTACACCTTC. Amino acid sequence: CASSLRQGCYTF.

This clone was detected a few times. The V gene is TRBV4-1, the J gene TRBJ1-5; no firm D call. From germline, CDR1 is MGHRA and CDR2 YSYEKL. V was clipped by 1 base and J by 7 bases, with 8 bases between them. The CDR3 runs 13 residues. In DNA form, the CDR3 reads TGCGCCAGCAGCCAAGCCCTCCCCCAGCCCCAGCATTTT. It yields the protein CASSQALPQPQHF.

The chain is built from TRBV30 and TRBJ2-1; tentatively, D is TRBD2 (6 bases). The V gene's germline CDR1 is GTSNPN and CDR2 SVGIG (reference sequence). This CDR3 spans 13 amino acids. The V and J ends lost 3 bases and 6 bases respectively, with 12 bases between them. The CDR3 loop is CAWRVAGTNEQFF. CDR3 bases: TGTGCCTGGAGAGTGGCGGGAACCAATGAGCAGTTCTTC.

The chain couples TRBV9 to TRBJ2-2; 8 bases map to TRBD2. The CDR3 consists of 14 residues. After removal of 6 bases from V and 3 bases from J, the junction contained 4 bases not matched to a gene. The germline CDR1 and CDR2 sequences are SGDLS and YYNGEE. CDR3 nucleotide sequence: TGTGCCAGCAAACCGGGACTAGACACCGGGGAGCTGTTTTTT. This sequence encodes CASKPGLDTGELFF.

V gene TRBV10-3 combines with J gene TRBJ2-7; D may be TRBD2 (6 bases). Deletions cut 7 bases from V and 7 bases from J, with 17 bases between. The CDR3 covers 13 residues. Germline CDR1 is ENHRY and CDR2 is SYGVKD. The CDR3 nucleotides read TGTGCCATCAAAGGGACGGGGGTCGGGGAGCAGTACTTC. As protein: CAIKGTGVGEQYF.

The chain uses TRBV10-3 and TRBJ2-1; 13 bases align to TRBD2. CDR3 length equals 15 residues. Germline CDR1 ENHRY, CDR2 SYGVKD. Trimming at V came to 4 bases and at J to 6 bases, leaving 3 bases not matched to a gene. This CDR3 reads CAISGLAGGINEQFF. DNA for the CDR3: TGTGCCATCAGTGGACTAGCGGGAGGAATCAATGAGCAGTTCTTC.

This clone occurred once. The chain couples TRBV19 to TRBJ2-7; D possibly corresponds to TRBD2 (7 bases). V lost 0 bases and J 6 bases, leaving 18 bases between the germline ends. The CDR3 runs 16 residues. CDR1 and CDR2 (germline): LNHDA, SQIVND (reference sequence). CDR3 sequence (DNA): TGTGCCAGTAGTATAGAGGGGGGGCGAACCGTCGGCGAGCAGTACTTC. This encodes CASSIEGGRTVGEQYF.

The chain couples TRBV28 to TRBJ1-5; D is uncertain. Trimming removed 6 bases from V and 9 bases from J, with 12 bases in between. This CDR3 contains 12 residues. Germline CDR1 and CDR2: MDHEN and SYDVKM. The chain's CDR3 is CASSASGGPQHF. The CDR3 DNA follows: TGTGCCAGCAGCGCCTCGGGAGGGCCCCAGCATTTT.

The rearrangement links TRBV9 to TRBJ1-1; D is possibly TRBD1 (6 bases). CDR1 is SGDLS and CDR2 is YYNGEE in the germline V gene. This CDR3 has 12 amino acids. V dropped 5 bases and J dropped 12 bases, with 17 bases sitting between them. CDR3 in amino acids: CASSELQGITFF. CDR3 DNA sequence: TGTGCCAGCAGTGAGTTACAGGGAATAACTTTCTTT.

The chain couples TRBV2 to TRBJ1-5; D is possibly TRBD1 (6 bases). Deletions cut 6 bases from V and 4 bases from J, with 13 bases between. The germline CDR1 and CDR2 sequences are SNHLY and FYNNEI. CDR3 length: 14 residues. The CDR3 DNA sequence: TGTGCCAGCAGAGGGGGTGAAAGGAATCAGCCCCAGCATTTT. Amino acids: CASRGGERNQPQHF.

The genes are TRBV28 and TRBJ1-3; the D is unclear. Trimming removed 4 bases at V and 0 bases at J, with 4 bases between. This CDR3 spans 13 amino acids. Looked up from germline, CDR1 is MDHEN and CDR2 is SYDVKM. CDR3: CASSYSSGNTIYF. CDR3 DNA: TGTGCCAGCAGTTATAGCTCTGGAAACACCATATATTTT.

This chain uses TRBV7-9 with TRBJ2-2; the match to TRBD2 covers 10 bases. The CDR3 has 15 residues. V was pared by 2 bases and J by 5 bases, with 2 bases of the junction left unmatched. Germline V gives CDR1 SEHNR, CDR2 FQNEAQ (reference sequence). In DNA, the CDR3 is TGTGCCAGCAGCTTACTAGCGGGAGAAACCGGGGAGCTGTTTTTT. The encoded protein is CASSLLAGETGELFF.

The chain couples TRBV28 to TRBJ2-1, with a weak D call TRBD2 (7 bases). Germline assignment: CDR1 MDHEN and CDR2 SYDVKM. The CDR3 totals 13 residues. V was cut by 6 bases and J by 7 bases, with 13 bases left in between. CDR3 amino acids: CASRMRGQNEQFF. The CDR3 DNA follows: TGTGCCAGCAGGATGCGGGGGCAGAATGAGCAGTTCTTC.

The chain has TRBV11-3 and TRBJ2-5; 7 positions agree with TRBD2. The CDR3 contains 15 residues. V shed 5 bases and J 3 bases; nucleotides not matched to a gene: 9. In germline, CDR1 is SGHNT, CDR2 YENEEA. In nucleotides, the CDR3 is TGTGCCAGCAGCCCGGGAGGCTCCGTGGAAGAGACCCAGTACTTC. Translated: CASSPGGSVEETQYF.

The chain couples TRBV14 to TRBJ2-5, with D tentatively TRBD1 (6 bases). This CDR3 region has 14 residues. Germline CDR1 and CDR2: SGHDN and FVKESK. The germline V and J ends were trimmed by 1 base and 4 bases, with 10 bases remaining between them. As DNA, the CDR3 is TGTGCCAGCAGCCAAGTGGGGGCACGAGAGACCCAGTACTTC. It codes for CASSQVGARETQYF.

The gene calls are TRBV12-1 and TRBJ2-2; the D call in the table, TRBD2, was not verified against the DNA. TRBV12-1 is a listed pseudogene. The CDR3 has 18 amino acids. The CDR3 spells CASTPHCAGRERSGELFF. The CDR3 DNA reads TGTGCCAGCACTCCCCACTGTGCTGGGCGGGAGCGTTCGGGGGAGCTGTTTTTT.

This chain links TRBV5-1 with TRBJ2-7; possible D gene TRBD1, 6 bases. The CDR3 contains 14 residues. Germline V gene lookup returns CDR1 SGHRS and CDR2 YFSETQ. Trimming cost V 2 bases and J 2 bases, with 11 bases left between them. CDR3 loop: CASSLTGSPYEQYF. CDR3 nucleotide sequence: TGCGCCAGCAGCTTAACAGGGAGTCCCTACGAGCAGTACTTC.

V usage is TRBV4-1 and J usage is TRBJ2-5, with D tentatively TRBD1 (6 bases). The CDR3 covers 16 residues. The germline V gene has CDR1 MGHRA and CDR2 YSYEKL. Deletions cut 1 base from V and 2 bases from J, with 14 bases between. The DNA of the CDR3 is TGCGCCAGCAGCCAAGTTTTGGCCAGGGGACAAGAGACCCAGTACTTC. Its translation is CASSQVLARGQETQYF.

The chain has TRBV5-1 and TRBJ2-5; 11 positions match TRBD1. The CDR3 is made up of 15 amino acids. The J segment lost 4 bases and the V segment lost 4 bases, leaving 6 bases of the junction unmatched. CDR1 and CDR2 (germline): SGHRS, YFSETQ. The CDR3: CASSAGTGGVETQYF. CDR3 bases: TGCGCCAGCAGCGCCGGGACAGGGGGAGTAGAGACCCAGTACTTC.

The CDR3, as DNA: TGTGCCAGCAGCTTGGCCGGGATCACTGAAGCTTTCTTT. It encodes CASSLAGITEAFF. The chain couples TRBV7-3 to TRBJ1-1; D is unresolved. Germline V gives CDR1 SGHTA, CDR2 FQGTGA. This CDR3 region has 13 residues. V lost 3 bases, J lost 4 bases, and 9 bases lay in between.

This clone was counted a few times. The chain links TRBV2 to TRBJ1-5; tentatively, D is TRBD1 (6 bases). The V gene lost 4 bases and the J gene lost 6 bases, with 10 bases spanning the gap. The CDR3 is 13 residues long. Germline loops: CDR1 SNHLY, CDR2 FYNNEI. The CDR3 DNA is TGTGCCAGCAGTGTGGGGGCTCCTCAGCCCCAGCATTTT. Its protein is CASSVGAPQPQHF.